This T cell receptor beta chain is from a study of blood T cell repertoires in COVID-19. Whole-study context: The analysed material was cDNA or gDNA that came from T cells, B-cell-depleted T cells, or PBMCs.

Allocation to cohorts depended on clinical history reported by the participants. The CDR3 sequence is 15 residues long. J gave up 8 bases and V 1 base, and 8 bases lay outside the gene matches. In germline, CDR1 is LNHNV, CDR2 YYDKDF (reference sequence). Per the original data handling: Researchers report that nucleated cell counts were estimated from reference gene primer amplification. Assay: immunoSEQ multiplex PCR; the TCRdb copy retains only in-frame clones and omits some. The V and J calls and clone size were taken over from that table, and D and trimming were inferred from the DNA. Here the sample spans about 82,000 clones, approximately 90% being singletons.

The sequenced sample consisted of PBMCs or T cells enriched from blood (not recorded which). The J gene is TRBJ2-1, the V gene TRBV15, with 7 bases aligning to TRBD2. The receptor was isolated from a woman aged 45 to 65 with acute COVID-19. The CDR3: CATSRAGGSRYEQFF. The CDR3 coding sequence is TGTGCCACCAGCAGAGCGGGCGGGAGCCGGTATGAGCAGTTCTTC.